Included here is one T cell receptor beta chain sequence, with context. The data are from a study of cytomegalovirus exposure and HLA in healthy donors. Amplification used 60 Vbeta primers and 13 Jbeta primers. The table came from immunoSEQ multiplex PCR; TCRdb's copy has only in-frame clones and leaves some out. Its table lists about 130,000 clones. The ends lost 6 bases at V and 0 bases at J; junction bases unmatched: 8. Per the germline V gene, CDR1 is WSHSY and CDR2 is SAAADI. CDR3 size: 17 residues. This clonotype was obtained from a man aged 35-49 years in good health and CMV-seronegative. The gene calls are TRBV10-2 and TRBJ2-1; 10 nucleotides align to TRBD2. Source material: PBMCs. As DNA, the CDR3 is TGCGCCAGCAGGCAAGCGGGAGGGCCCCGCTCCTACAATGAGCAGTTCTTC. Translated, it gives CASRQAGGPRSYNEQFF.